This TCR beta chain derives from a study of shared clonotypes between healthy human individuals. Regarding the study as a whole: The study found lower generation probabilities in non-shared clonotypes than in those shared by all four donors.

Sequenced by immunoSEQ multiplex PCR; TCRdb stores in-frame clones only, minus some. The table records roughly 2.1 million clones, more than 85% of them present only once. Naive CD8 cells lacked CD45RO, underwent positive selection for CCR7 and left out terminally differentiated effector memory CD45RA+ cells. The CDR3 sequence is 23 residues long. The junction had 23 bases not matched to a gene; V was cut back by 4 bases and J by 4 bases. From germline, CDR1 is MNHEY and CDR2 SMNVEV (reference sequence). A note on this clone: The antigen is unknown.

The specimen was naive CD8+ T cells from PBMCs. The clonotype was recovered from a man between 18 and 29 years old in good health. Some clones in this sample may be carry-over from other donors' samples. V gene TRBV27 combines with J gene TRBJ2-6; 12 bases map to TRBD2. CDR3 loop: CASSSPMVGPGTSGLAGANVLTF. As DNA, the CDR3 is TGTGCCAGCAGTTCCCCAATGGTAGGCCCCGGGACTAGCGGGCTTGCAGGGGCCAACGTCCTGACTTTC.